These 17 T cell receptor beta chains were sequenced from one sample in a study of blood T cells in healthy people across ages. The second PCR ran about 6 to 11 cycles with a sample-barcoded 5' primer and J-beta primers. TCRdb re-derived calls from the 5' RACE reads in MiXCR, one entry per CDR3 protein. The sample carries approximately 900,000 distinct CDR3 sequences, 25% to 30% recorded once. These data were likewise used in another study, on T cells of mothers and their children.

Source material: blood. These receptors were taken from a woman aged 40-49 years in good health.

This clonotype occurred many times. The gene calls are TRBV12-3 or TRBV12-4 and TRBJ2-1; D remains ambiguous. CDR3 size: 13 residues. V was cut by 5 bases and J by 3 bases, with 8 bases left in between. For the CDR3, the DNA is TGTGCCAGCAGTATCTACAGCTACAATGAGCAGTTCTTC. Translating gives CASSIYSYNEQFF.

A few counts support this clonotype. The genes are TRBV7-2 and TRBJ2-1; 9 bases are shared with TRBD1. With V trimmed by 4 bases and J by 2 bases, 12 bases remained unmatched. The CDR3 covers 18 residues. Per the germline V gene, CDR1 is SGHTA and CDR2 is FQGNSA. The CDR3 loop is CASSSEPYRDRAYNEQFF. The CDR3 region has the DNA TGTGCCAGCAGCTCGGAACCGTACCGGGACAGGGCCTACAATGAGCAGTTCTTC.

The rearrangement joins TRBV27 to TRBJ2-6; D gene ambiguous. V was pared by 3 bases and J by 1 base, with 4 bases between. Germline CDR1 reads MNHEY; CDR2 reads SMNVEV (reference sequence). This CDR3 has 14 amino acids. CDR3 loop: CASSFQSGANVLTF. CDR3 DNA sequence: TGTGCCAGCAGTTTCCAATCTGGGGCCAACGTCCTGACTTTC.

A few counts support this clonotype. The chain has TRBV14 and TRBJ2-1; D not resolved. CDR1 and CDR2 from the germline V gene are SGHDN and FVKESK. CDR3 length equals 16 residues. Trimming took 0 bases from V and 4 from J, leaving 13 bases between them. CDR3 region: CASSQDDYLFYNEQFF. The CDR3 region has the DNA TGTGCCAGCAGCCAAGACGATTACCTTTTTTACAATGAGCAGTTCTTC. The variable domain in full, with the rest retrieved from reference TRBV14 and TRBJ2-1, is EAGVTQFPSHSVIEKGQTVTLRCDPISGHDNLYWYRRVMGKEIKFLLHFVKESKQDESGMPNNRFLAERTGGTYSTLKVQPAELEDSGVYFCASSQDDYLFYNEQFFGPGTRLTVL.

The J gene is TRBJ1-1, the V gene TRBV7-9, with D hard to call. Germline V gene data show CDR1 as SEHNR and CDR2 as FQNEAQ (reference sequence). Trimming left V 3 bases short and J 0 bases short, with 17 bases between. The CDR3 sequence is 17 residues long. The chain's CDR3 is CASSFRAPFTMNTEAFF. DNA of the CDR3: TGTGCCAGCAGCTTCCGGGCCCCTTTTACTATGAACACTGAAGCTTTCTTT.

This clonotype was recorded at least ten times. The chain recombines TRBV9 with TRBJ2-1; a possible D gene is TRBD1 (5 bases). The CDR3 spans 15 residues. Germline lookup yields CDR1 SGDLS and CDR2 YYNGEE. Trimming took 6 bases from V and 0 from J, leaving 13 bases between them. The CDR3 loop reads CASTRQLSSYNEQFF. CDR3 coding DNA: TGTGCCAGCACCCGACAGTTGAGCTCCTACAATGAGCAGTTCTTC.

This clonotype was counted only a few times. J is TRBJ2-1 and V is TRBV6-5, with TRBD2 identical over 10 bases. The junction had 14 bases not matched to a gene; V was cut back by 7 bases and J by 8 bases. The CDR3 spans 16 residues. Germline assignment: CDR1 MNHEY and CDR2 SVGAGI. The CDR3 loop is CASTYGASGGSYEQFF. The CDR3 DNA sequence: TGTGCCAGCACCTACGGAGCTAGCGGGGGCTCCTATGAGCAGTTCTTC.

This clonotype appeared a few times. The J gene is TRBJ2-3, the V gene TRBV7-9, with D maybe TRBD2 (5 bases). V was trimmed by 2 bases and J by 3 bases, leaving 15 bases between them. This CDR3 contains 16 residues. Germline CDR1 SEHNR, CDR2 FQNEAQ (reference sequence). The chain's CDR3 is CASSLTRTFRTDTQYF. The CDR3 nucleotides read TGTGCCAGCAGCTTAACCCGGACTTTCCGAACAGATACGCAGTATTTT.

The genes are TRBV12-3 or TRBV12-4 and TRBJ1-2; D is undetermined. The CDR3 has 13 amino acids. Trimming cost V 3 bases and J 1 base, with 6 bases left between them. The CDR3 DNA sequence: TGTGCCAGCAGTTTTAACGATAACTATGGCTACACCTTC. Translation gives CASSFNDNYGYTF.

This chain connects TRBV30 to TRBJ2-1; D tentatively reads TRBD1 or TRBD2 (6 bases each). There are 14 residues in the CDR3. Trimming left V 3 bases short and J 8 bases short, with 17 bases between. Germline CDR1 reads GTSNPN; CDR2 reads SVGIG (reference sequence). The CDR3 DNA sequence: TGTGCCTGGAGCCCTGCAAGGGGGGCGTATGAGCAGTTCTTC. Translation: CAWSPARGAYEQFF.

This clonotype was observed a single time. This CDR3 reads CASSEGTLYGYTF. For the CDR3, the DNA is TGTGCCAGCAGTGAGGGGACACTTTATGGCTACACCTTC. The rearrangement joins TRBV2 to TRBJ1-2, with D maybe TRBD1 (6 bases). The CDR3 is 13 amino acids. The germline V gene has CDR1 SNHLY and CDR2 FYNNEI. Trimming pared 3 bases from V and 5 bases from J, leaving 10 bases between.

This chain's CDR3 is CASSPTGQINGYTF. The CDR3 coding sequence is TGTGCCAGCAGCCCGACAGGGCAAATAAATGGCTACACCTTC. The chain links TRBV7-9 to TRBJ1-2; TRBD1 agrees at 7 bases. V trimming: 5 bases; J trimming: 6 bases; junction bases outside the gene matches: 9. The CDR3 runs 14 residues. Germline V gene sequence: CDR1 SEHNR, CDR2 FQNEAQ (reference sequence).

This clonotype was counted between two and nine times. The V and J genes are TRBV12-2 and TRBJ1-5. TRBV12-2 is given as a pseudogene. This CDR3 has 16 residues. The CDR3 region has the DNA TGTGCAAGTCGCTCTCTTCTACCCAATAGCAATCAGCCCCAGCATTTT. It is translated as CASRSLLPNSNQPQHF.

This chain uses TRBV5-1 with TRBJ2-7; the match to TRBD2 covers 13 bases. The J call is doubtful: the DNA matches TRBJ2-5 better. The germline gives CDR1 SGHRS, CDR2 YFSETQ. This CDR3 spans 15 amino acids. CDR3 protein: CASSSTSGRRETQYF. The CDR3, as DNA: TGCGCCAGCAGCTCGACTAGCGGGAGGAGAGAGACCCAGTACTTC.

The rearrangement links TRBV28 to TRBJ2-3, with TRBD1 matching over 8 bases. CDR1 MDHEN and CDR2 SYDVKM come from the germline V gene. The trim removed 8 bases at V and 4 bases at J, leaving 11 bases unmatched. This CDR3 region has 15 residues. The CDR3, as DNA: TGTGCCAGCTCCTCTGATGGACAGGGTTCAGATACGCAGTATTTT. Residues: CASSSDGQGSDTQYF.

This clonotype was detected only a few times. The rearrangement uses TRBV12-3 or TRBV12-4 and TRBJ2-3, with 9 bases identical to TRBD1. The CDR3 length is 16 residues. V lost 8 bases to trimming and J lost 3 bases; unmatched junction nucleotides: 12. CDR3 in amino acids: CASGDGTGGRTDTQYF. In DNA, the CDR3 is TGTGCCAGCGGAGACGGAACAGGGGGCAGAACAGATACGCAGTATTTT.

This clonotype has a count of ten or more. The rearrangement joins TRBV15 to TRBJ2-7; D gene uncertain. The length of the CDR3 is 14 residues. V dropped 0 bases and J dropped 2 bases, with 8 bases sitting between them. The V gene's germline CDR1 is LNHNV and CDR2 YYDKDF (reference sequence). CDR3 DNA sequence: TGTGCCACCAGCAGAGATCTGGGCACCTACGAGCAGTACTTC. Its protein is CATSRDLGTYEQYF. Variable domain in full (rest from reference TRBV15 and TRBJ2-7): DAMVIQNPRYQVTQFGKPVTLSCSQTLNHNVMYWYQQKSSQAPKLLFHYYDKDFNNEADTPDNFQSRRPNTSFCFLDIRSPGLGDTAMYLCATSRDLGTYEQYFGPGTRLTVT.